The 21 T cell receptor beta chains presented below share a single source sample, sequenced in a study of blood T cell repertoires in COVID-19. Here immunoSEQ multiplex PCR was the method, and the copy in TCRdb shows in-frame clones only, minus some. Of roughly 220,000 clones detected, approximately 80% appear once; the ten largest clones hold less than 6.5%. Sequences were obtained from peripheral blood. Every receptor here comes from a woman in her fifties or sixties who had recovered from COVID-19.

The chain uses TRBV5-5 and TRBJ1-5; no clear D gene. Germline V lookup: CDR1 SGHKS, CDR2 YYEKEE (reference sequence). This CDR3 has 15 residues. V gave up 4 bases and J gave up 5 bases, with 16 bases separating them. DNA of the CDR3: TGTGCCAGCAGCCTCCTCGGCGGTGGTGATCAGCCCCAGCATTTT. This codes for CASSLLGGGDQPQHF.

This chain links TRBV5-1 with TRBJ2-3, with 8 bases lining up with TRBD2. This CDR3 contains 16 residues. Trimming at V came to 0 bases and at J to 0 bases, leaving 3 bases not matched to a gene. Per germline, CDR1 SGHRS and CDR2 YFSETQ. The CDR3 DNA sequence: TGCGCCAGCAGCTTGGCACTAGCGGATAGCACAGATACGCAGTATTTT. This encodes CASSLALADSTDTQYF.

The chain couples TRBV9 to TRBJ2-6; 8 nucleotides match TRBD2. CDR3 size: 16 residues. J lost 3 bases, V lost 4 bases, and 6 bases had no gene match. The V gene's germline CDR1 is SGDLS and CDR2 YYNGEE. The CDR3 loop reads CASSSPGGSGANVLTF. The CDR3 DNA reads TGTGCCAGCAGCTCCCCGGGGGGGAGTGGGGCCAACGTCCTGACTTTC.

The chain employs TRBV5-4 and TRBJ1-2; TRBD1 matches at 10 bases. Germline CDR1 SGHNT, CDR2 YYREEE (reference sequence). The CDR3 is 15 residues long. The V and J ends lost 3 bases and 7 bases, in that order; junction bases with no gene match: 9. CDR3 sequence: CASSSGDRGWGGYTF. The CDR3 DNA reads TGTGCCAGCAGCTCCGGGGACAGGGGATGGGGTGGCTACACCTTC.

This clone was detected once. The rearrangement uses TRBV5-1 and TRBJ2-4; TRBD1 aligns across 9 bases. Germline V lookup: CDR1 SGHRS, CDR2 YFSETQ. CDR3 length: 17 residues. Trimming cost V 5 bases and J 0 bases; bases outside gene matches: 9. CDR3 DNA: TGCGCCAGCAGAGGGACAGGGATATTATTAGCCAAAAACATTCAGTACTTC. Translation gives CASRGTGILLAKNIQYF.

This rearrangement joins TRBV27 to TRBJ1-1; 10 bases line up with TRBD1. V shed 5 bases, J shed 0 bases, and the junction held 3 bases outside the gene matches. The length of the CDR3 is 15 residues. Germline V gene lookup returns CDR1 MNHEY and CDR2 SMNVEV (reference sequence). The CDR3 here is CASSKGQGMNTEAFF. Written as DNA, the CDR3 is TGTGCCAGCAGTAAGGGACAGGGGATGAACACTGAAGCTTTCTTT.

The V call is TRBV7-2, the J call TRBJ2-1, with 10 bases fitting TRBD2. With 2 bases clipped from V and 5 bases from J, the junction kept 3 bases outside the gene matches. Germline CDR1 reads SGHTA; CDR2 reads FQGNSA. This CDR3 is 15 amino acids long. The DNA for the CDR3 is TGTGCCAGCAGCTTATCTAGCGGGGGACACAATGAGCAGTTCTTC. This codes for CASSLSSGGHNEQFF.

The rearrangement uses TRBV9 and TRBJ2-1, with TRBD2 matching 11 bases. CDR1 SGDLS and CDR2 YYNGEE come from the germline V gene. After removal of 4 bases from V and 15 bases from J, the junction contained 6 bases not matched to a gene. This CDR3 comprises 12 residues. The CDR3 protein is CASSTSGGPGFF. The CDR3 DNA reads TGTGCCAGCAGCACTAGCGGGGGCCCCGGGTTCTTC.

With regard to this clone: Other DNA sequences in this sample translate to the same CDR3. The DNA for the CDR3 is TGTGCCAGCAGCTTAGTTCAGGGGAACACTGAAGCTTTCTTT. It translates to CASSLVQGNTEAFF. V usage is TRBV7-8 and J usage is TRBJ1-1; TRBD1 might be the D (5 bases). V shed 1 base and J shed 1 base, with 7 bases lying between them. CDR1 and CDR2 (germline): SGHVS, FQNEAQ. The CDR3 consists of 14 residues.

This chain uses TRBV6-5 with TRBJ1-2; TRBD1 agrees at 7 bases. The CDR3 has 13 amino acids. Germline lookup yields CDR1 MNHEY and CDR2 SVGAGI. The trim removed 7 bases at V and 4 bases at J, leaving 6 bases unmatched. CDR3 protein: CASTDRAGYGYTF. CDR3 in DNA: TGTGCCAGCACCGACAGGGCGGGCTATGGCTACACCTTC.

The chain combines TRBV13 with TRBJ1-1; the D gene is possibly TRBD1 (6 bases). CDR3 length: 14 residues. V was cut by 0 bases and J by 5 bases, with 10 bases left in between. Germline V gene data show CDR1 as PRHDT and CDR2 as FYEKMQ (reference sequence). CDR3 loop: CASSLGQGRTEAFF. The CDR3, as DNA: TGTGCCAGCAGCTTAGGGCAGGGGCGGACTGAAGCTTTCTTT.

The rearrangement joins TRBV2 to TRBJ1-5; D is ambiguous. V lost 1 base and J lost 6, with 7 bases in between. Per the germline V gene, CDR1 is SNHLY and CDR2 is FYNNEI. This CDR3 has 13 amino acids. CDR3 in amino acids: CASSEEGGQPQHF. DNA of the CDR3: TGTGCCAGCAGTGAAGAAGGAGGTCAGCCCCAGCATTTT.

This CDR3 is CASTNLPGLETQYF. CDR3 bases: TGCGCCAGCACGAACCTCCCTGGGCTGGAGACCCAGTACTTC. This rearrangement joins TRBV10-1 to TRBJ2-5; D call uncertain. The germline V and J ends were trimmed by 7 bases and 5 bases, with 17 bases remaining between them. The CDR3 runs 14 residues. Germline CDR1 and CDR2: WNHNN and SYGVQD (reference sequence).

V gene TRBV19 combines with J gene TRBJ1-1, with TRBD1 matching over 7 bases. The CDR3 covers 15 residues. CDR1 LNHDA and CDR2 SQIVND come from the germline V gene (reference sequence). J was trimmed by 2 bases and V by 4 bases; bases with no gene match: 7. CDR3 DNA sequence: TGTGCCAGTAGTACCGGACAGGCCGATAACACTGAAGCTTTCTTT. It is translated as CASSTGQADNTEAFF.

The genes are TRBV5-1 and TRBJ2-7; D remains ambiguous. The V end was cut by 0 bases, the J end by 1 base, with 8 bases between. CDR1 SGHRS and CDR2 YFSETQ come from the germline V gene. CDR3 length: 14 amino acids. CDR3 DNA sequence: TGCGCCAGCAGCTTGGAGCCGGAGTCCTACGAGCAGTACTTC. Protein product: CASSLEPESYEQYF.

The CDR3, as DNA: TGCGCCAGCAGCGAAGGACAGGGTTCAGGGCCCCAGCATTTT. This translates into CASSEGQGSGPQHF. The genes are TRBV5-1 and TRBJ1-5; 8 bases are a match to TRBD1. The germline V gene has CDR1 SGHRS and CDR2 YFSETQ. Germline trimming cut 4 bases from V and 9 bases from J; bases unmatched to any gene: 9. This CDR3 spans 14 amino acids.

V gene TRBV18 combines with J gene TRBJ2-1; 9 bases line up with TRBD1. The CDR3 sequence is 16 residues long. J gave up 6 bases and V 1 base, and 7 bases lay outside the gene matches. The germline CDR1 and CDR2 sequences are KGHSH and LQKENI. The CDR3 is CASSPLLTGGLNEQFF. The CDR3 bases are TGTGCCAGCTCACCACTCCTGACAGGGGGGCTCAATGAGCAGTTCTTC.

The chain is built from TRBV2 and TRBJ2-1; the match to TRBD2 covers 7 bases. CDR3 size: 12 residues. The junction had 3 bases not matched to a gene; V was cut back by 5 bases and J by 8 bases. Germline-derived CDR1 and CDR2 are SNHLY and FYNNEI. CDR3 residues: CASSWGGDEQFF. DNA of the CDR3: TGTGCCAGCAGTTGGGGGGGGGATGAGCAGTTCTTC.

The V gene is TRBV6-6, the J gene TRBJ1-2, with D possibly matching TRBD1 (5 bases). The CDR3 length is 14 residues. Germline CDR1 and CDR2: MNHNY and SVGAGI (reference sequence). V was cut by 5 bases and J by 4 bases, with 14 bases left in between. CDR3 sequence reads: CASSGTGPAYGYTF. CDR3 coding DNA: TGTGCCAGCAGTGGGACTGGTCCAGCCTATGGCTACACCTTC.

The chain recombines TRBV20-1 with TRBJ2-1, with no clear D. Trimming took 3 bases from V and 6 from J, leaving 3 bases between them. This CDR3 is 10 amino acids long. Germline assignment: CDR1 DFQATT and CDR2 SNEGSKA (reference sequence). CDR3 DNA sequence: TGCAGTGCTAGTCTCAATGAGCAGTTCTTC. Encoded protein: CSASLNEQFF.

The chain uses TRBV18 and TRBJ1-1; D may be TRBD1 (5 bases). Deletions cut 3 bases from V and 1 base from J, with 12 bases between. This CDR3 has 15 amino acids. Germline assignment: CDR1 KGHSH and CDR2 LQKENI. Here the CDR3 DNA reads TGTGCCAGCTCACCGATTGGGAGGGGGAACACTGAAGCTTTCTTT. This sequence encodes CASSPIGRGNTEAFF.